Listed below are T cell receptor beta chains from one sample, sequenced in a study of blood T cell repertoires in COVID-19. Sequencing was performed with immunoSEQ multiplex PCR; in TCRdb, only in-frame clones are kept and a portion is missing. Counted here are under 200,000 clones, around 87% occurring once; the ten biggest clones make up 2% to 3%. The source material was peripheral blood. Receptors were obtained from a man between 40 and 49 years old with active or convalescent COVID-19. The conserved cysteine and the conserved F or W are not part of the CDR3 here. The size of a clone is reported for some rows only, either as once, few or many, or as a class for expanded clones.

V: TRBV28
size: NA
J: TRBJ2-2
CDR3: ASSLTGENTGELF

V: TRBV6-6
size: NA
J: TRBJ1-2
CDR3: ASSYSRGANYGYT

V: TRBV4-2
size: NA
J: TRBJ1-4
CDR3: ASSQQGGNEKLF

V: TRBV2
size: NA
J: TRBJ2-2
CDR3: ASRDLTGPGELF

V: TRBV3-1/TRBV3-2
size: NA
J: TRBJ2-5
CDR3: ASSQDGGPQETQY

V: TRBV12-3/TRBV12-4
size: NA
J: TRBJ1-6
CDR3: ASSARDNSPLH

V: TRBV13
size: NA
J: TRBJ2-2
CDR3: ASSPRQGPGELF

V: TRBV5-8
size: NA
J: TRBJ2-2
CDR3: AAPEGQSAGELF

V: TRBV4-2
size: NA
J: TRBJ2-7
CDR3: ASSQEEGQGPGEQY

V: TRBV15
size: NA
J: TRBJ2-2
CDR3: ATSRKAQGRRPGELF

V: TRBV19
size: NA
J: TRBJ1-1
CDR3: ASTRQGAGEAF

V: TRBV5-1
size: once
J: TRBJ2-2
CDR3: ASSLGGSGELF

V: TRBV6-4
size: NA
J: TRBJ1-1
CDR3: ASSAEGNTEAF

V: TRBV9
size: NA
J: TRBJ1-4
CDR3: ASSAGQAANEKLF

V: TRBV4-2
size: NA
J: TRBJ1-5
CDR3: ASSQEIGRGNQPQH

V: TRBV2
size: NA
J: TRBJ1-6
CDR3: ASSDYGYNSPLH

V: TRBV10-3
size: NA
J: TRBJ1-5
CDR3: AISEEAGNQPQH

V: TRBV7-2
size: NA
J: TRBJ1-5
CDR3: ASSSTGVGGSQH

V: TRBV27
size: NA
J: TRBJ1-2
CDR3: ASSWDRGDGYT

V: TRBV11-1
size: NA
J: TRBJ1-2
CDR3: ASRDRDGYT

V: TRBV6-4
size: NA
J: TRBJ1-2
CDR3: ASTFGQSNYGYT

V: TRBV5-1
size: NA
J: TRBJ1-1
CDR3: ASSHQGQGWTEAF

V: TRBV6-1
size: NA
J: TRBJ1-1
CDR3: ASSDHGQSKAF